The T cell receptor (beta chain) under discussion was sequenced for a study of blood T cell repertoires in COVID-19. As processed by the authors: For nucleated cells, counts were estimated from reference gene primer amplification. Assay: immunoSEQ multiplex PCR; the TCRdb copy retains only in-frame clones and omits some. D and trimming were read from the DNA, whereas the V and J calls and clone size are those reported in that table. This table holds about 340,000 clones, over 70% found once. Germline CDR1 reads MNHEY; CDR2 reads SMNVEV (reference sequence). J was trimmed by 2 bases and V by 5 bases; bases with no gene match: 6. CDR3 length: 15 amino acids.

The source of this sequence is a man aged 25 to 40 with active or convalescent COVID-19. Source material: peripheral blood. This rearrangement joins TRBV27 to TRBJ2-7, with TRBD1 matching over 10 bases. The CDR3 DNA reads TGTGCCAGCAGTAACTCCGGGACAGGGGCCTACGAGCAGTACTTC. Encoded protein: CASSNSGTGAYEQYF.